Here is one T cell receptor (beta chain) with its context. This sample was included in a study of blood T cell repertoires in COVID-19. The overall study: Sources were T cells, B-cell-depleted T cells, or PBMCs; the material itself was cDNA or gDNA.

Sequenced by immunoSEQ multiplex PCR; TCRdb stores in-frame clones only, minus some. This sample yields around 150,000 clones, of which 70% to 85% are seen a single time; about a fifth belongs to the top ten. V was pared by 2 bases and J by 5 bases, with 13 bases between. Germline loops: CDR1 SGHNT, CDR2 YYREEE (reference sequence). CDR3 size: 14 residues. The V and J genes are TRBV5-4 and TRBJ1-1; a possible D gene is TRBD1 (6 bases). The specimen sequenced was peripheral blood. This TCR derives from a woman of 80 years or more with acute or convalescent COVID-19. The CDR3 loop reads CASSLGRGKTEAFF. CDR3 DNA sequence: TGTGCCAGCAGCTTAGGCAGGGGTAAAACTGAAGCTTTCTTT.